This TCR beta chain derives from a study of T-cell memory formation after mild COVID-19. Study-level background: TCR clusters mostly belonged to single donors. Overall study results and limits: Clones shrinking between day 15 and 85 showed a balanced CD4/CD8 split, and those that grew later tilted toward CD4+.

Barcoded TCR alpha and TCR beta cDNA libraries with UMIs came from 5'RACE using constant-segment primers. TCRdb analysed the 5' RACE reads with MiXCR anew, one entry per CDR3 protein. The data contain about 90,000 distinct CDR3 sequences, less than 15% of them singletons. The V end was cut by 5 bases, the J end by 8 bases, with 22 bases between. The CDR3 totals 16 residues. The germline V gene encodes CDR1 SGHAT and CDR2 FQDESV (reference sequence). With regard to this clonotype: Antigen: not known.

Input material: PBMCs or a T cell subset sorted from them (not recorded which). This sequence was found in an adult woman who had mild COVID-19 (a few samples of this study predate the infection). Cell type and time point are not known. The chain recombines TRBV11-1 with TRBJ2-1, with D perhaps TRBD2 (6 bases). The CDR3 DNA sequence: TGTGCCAGCAGCGACTTTGCGGGACCCAATACGTATGAGCAGTTCTTC. It yields the protein CASSDFAGPNTYEQFF. Using reference TRBV11-1 and TRBJ2-1 for the parts outside the CDR3, the full variable domain is EAEVAQSPRYKITEKSQAVAFWCDPISGHATLYWYRQILGQGPELLVQFQDESVVDDSQLPKDRFSAERLKGVDSTLKIQPAELGDSAMYLCASSDFAGPNTYEQFFGPGTRLTVL.